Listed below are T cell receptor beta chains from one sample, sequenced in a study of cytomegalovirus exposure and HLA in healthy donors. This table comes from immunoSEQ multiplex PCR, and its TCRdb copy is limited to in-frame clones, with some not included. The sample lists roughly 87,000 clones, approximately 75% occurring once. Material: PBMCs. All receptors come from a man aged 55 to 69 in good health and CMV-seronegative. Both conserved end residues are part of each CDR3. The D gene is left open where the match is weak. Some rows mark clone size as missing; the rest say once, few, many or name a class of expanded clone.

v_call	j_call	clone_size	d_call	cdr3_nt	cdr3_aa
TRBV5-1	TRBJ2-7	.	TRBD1	TGCGCCAGCAGCACCAGCGGACAGGCTAGCTACGAGCAGTACTTC	CASSTSGQASYEQYF
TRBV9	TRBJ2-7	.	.	TGTGCCAGCAGTGGTAAGGGGATGGGCAGCGAGCAGTACTTC	CASSGKGMGSEQYF
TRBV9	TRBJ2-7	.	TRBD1	TGTGCCAGCAGCGTAGCCGGGACAGGGCTAAGAGAGCAGTACTTC	CASSVAGTGLREQYF
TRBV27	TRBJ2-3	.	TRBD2	TGTGCCAGCAGTTTGGGGACTAGCGGGGGGGCCTCGGCGCAGTATTTT	CASSLGTSGGASAQYF
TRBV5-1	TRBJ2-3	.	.	TGCGCCAGCACCATGGACGGGGGAAACACAGATACGCAGTATTTT	CASTMDGGNTDTQYF
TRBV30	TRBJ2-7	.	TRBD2	TGTGCCTGGAGTGTACGTCTAGCGGGGGCCAACGAGCAGTACTTC	CAWSVRLAGANEQYF
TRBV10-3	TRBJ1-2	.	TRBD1	TGTGCCAGCTGGAAAGGACAGGGGGAAAGTGGCTACACCTTC	CASWKGQGESGYTF
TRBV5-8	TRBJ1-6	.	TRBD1	TGTGCCAGCCACCCGAGGACAGGTTTTTCACCCCTCCACTTT	CASHPRTGFSPLHF
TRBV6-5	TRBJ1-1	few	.	TGTGCCAGCAGTTTTTTCGGGGACACTGAAGCTTTCTTT	CASSFFGDTEAFF
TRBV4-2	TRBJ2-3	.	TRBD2	TGTGCCAGCAGCCAACAGGCTAGCGGGGGCGATGGGTTATATACGCAGTATTTT	CASSQQASGGDGLYTQYF
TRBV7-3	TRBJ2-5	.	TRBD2	TGTGCCAGCAGCTTAATCCCGTCACTGAGCGGGGGGGGAATCCAAGAGACCCAGTACTTC	CASSLIPSLSGGGIQETQYF
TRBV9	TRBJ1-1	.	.	TGTGCCAGCAGCGAAAGTAGTAAGGGGCCGGCCACTGAAGCTTTCTTT	CASSESSKGPATEAFF
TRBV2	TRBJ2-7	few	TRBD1	TGTGCCAGCAACGCGGGACAGGCTCTCTCCTACGAGCAGTACTTC	CASNAGQALSYEQYF
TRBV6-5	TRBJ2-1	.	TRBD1	TGTGCCACCCAGGACAGGGATGGCAATGAGCAGTTCTTC	CATQDRDGNEQFF
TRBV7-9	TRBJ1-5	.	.	TGTGCCAGCAGCTTAGCGGAAGGCGGGAATCAGCCCCAGCATTTT	CASSLAEGGNQPQHF
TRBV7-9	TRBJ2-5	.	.	TGTGCCAGCACCGTTGGGAGCCAGGAGACCCAGTACTTC	CASTVGSQETQYF
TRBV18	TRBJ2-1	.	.	TGTGCCAGCTCAAAGGTGGGGCTCTCCTACAATGAGCAGTTCTTC	CASSKVGLSYNEQFF
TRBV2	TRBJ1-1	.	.	TGTGCCAGCAGTCCCGGACTTCTAAACCCTGAAGCTTTCTTT	CASSPGLLNPEAFF
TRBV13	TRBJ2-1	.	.	TGTGCCAGCAGCTTAGTGGGGGGTAAGAGCTCCTACAATGAGCAGTTCTTC	CASSLVGGKSSYNEQFF
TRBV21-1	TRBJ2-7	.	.	TGTGCCAGCAGCAAGTGCGACAGCTCCTACGAGCAGTACTTC	CASSKCDSSYEQYF
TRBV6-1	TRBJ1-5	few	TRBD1	TGTGCCAGCAGTGAACCTGGGACAGGTCATCAGCCCCAGCATTTT	CASSEPGTGHQPQHF
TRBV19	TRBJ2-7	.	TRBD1	TGTGCCAGTAGTATCCGGAGGACAGGGAACCTTTACGAGCAGTACTTC	CASSIRRTGNLYEQYF
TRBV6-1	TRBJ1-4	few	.	TGTGCCAGCAGTGACGGGGGGAGGGAAAAACTGTTTTTT	CASSDGGREKLFF
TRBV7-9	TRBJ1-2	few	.	TGTTCCAGCAGCACGCGACAGGCCATGGGGTATGGCTACACCTTC	CSSSTRQAMGYGYTF
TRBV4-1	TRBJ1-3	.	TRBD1	TGCGCCAGCAGCCTACGGACAGGAGCATCCTCTGGAAACACCATATATTTT	CASSLRTGASSGNTIYF
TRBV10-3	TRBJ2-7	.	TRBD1	TGTGCCATCAGTCCGGGACAGGGAAACTCCTACGAGCAGTACTTC	CAISPGQGNSYEQYF
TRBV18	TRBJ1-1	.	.	TGTGCCAGCTCACCACCGGGGAGGGGGACGAACACTGAAGCTTTCTTT	CASSPPGRGTNTEAFF
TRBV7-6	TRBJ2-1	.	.	TGTGCCAGCAGCCTTATCCCGGTCCCCTACAATGAGCAGTTCTTC	CASSLIPVPYNEQFF
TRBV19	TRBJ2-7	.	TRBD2	TGTGCCAGTAGCGAGACTAGCGGGGGCTCCTACGAGCAGTACTTC	CASSETSGGSYEQYF
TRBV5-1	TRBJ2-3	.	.	TGCGCCAGCACCCTTGGCCTCGATCATACGCAGTATTTT	CASTLGLDHTQYF
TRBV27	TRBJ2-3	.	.	TGTGCCAGCACTTCCAAGGCGGCGAGCACAGATACGCAGTATTTT	CASTSKAASTDTQYF
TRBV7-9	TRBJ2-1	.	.	TGTGCCAGCAGCTTAGGAGGACTAGAGCAGTTCTTC	CASSLGGLEQFF
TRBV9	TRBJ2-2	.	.	TGTGCCAGCAGCGTAGTACAACAGGGCGGGGAGCTGTTTTTT	CASSVVQQGGELFF
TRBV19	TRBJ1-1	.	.	TGTGCCAGTAGTATGGTAAGCCCCCGGGGTGCTTTCTTT	CASSMVSPRGAFF
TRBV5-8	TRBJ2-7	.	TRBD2	TGTGCCAGCAGCTCCGGGACTAGCGGGGGCAGGTACGAGCAGTACTTC	CASSSGTSGGRYEQYF
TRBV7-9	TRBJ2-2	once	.	TGTGCCAGCAGCTTCGGGAACACCGGGGAGCTGTTTTTT	CASSFGNTGELFF
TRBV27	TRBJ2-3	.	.	TGTGCCAGCCGTCTAGGGGGCACAGATACGCAGTATTTT	CASRLGGTDTQYF
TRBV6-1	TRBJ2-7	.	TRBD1	TGTGCCAGCAGTGGGTGGGGACAGGGGACCTACGAGCAGTACTTC	CASSGWGQGTYEQYF
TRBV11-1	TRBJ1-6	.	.	TGTGCCAGCAGCCCCTCAGGCTCCTATAATTCACCCCTCCACTTT	CASSPSGSYNSPLHF
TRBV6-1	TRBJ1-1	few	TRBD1	TGTGCCAGCAGTTCCCTACAGGGGCCCACTGAAGCTTTCTTT	CASSSLQGPTEAFF
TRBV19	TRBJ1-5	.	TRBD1	TGTGCCAGTAGTCCGACAGGGGGAGGTCAGCCCCAGCATTTT	CASSPTGGGQPQHF
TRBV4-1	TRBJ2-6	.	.	TGCGCCAGCAGACAGTTACACTCTGGGGCCAACGTCCTGACTTTC	CASRQLHSGANVLTF
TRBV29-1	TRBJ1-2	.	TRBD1	TGCAGCGGTGCCAGGGGGGCCTATGGCTACACCTTC	CSGARGAYGYTF
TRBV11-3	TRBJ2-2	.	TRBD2	TGTGCCAGCAGTATTAGCGGGGCCAATGGCGCCGGGGAGCTGTTTTTT	CASSISGANGAGELFF
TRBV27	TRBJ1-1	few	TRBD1	TGTGCCAGCAGCTACCTCCCGGGACAGGGAGCTTTCTTT	CASSYLPGQGAFF
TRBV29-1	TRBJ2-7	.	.	TGCAGCGTTGTTGCCAGTACCTACGAGCAGTACTTC	CSVVASTYEQYF
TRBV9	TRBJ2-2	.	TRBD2	TGTGCCAGCAGCCCCAAGCTAGCGGGGGGAGGGAGGACCGGGGAGCTGTTTTTT	CASSPKLAGGGRTGELFF
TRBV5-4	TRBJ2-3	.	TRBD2	TGTGCCAGCAGCTTGGGGGGCGGGGGGCGCACAGATACGCAGTATTTT	CASSLGGGGRTDTQYF
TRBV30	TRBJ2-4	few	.	TGTGCCTGGAGCCTTTCCCTAGCCAAAAACATTCAGTACTTC	CAWSLSLAKNIQYF
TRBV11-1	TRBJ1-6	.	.	TGTGCCAGCAGCGACCAGGCATCGGCCCTCCACTTT	CASSDQASALHF
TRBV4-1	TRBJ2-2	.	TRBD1	TGCGCCAGCAGCCGGGACAGGGAGACTGACACCGGGGAGCTGTTTTTT	CASSRDRETDTGELFF
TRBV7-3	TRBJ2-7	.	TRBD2	TGTGCCAGCAGCTTAGGGACTAGCGGCCGATACGAGCAGTACTTC	CASSLGTSGRYEQYF
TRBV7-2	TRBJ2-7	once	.	TGTGCCAGCAGCTCCGTACCCACTAGAGAGCAGTACTTC	CASSSVPTREQYF
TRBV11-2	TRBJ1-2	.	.	TGTGCCAGCAGCTTAGCACAGGACCTAGGCTACACCTTC	CASSLAQDLGYTF
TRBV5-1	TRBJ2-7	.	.	TGCGCCAGCAGCTTGGATTCGGGGGGCGACGGCGAGCAGTACTTC	CASSLDSGGDGEQYF
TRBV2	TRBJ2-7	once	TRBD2	TGTGCCAGCAGGGATTTTACTAGCGGGGGGGCGGATTCCGAGCAGTACTTC	CASRDFTSGGADSEQYF
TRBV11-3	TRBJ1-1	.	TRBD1	TGTGCCAGCAGCTTAGGGGGACAGGGAGGCGCGAACACTGAAGCTTTCTTT	CASSLGGQGGANTEAFF